The 13 T cell receptor beta chains reported below all come from one sample, sequenced in a study of spatial heterogeneity in lung cancer. Findings and limits, study-wide: Tumor mutation counts were tracked by expanded intratumoral alpha and beta TCR counts.

Time point noted: sample taken at primary tumor resection. TCRdb re-called the 5' RACE reads with MiXCR, one entry per CDR3 protein. The table records some 1,100 distinct CDR3 sequences, 25% to 30% of them present only once. The antigens these receptors bind are not known. The sample in question was lung tumor tissue, obtained at surgery. The receptors here all came from a male donor with early-stage non-small cell lung cancer.

By sample share, this clonotype is medium-sized. The chain couples TRBV20-1 to TRBJ1-5; no clear D gene. Germline values: CDR1 DFQATT, CDR2 SNEGSKA (reference sequence). CDR3 length equals 12 residues. Trimming removed 6 bases from V and 3 bases from J, with 9 bases in between. The CDR3 region is CSATVLNQPQHF. CDR3 in DNA: TGCAGTGCAACAGTCCTCAATCAGCCCCAGCATTTT.

This clonotype showed up just a few times. The chain links TRBV5-1 to TRBJ2-2, with unresolved D. From germline, CDR1 is SGHRS and CDR2 YFSETQ. Trimming left V 0 bases short and J 4 bases short, with 7 bases between. CDR3 length equals 14 residues. The CDR3 loop is CASSLGQITGELFF. The CDR3 coding sequence is TGCGCCAGCAGCTTGGGGCAGATCACCGGGGAGCTGTTTTTT.

This clonotype is deemed large (0.1 to 1%). The chain couples TRBV7-2 to TRBJ2-1; TRBD2 matches 8 bases. Germline V CDR1 and CDR2: SGHTA, FQGNSA. Trimming cost V 6 bases and J 5 bases; bases outside gene matches: 9. This CDR3 comprises 15 residues. CDR3 DNA sequence: TGTGCCAGCAGACCTGACCTAGCGGGTAACAATGAGCAGTTCTTC. Its protein is CASRPDLAGNNEQFF. Supplemented by reference TRBV7-2 and TRBJ2-1, the full variable domain reads GAGVSQSPSNKVTEKGKDVELRCDPISGHTALYWYRQSLGQGLEFLIYFQGNSAPDKSGLPSDRFSAERTGGSVSTLTIQRTQQEDSAVYLCASRPDLAGNNEQFFGPGTRLTVL.

Relative to its sample, this clonotype is large. V is TRBV23-1 and J is TRBJ2-7, with D unclear. TRBV23-1 belongs to the ORF category, with a function that is uncertain. Trimming shortened V by 3 bases and J by 2 bases, and 11 bases separated the two germline ends. This CDR3 has 14 amino acids. The CDR3 is CASSHRPATYEQYF. The DNA of the CDR3 is TGCGCCAGCAGTCATCGCCCAGCGACCTACGAGCAGTACTTC.

By frequency in the sample, this clonotype is medium-sized. The rearrangement links TRBV28 to TRBJ2-5; D is unresolved. Between the trimmed V and J ends, which lost 2 bases and 5 bases, there was a span of 12 bases. The CDR3 has 14 residues. CDR1 is MDHEN, CDR2 SYDVKM, per germline. CDR3 residues: CASSLRLVAETQYF. CDR3 nucleotide sequence: TGTGCCAGCAGTTTACGGCTAGTTGCTGAGACCCAGTACTTC.

This clonotype is classed as large. The CDR3 DNA is TGTGCCAGCAGGAGGGATCAAGACGACAATGAGCAGTTCTTC. Residues: CASRRDQDDNEQFF. The chain combines TRBV12-3 or TRBV12-4 with TRBJ2-1; a possible D gene is TRBD2 (5 bases). Trimming shortened V by 6 bases and J by 5 bases, and 14 bases separated the two germline ends. The CDR3 runs to 14 residues.

By frequency in the sample, this clonotype is large. This chain connects TRBV4-2 to TRBJ2-3; D is uncertain. CDR1 and CDR2 from the germline V gene are LGHNA and YNFKEQ. This CDR3 is built from 17 residues. V lost 0 bases and J 0 bases, leaving 13 bases between the germline ends. CDR3 DNA: TGTGCCAGCAGCCAAGATCCTGCTACTTCTAGCACAGATACGCAGTATTTT. Its protein product is CASSQDPATSSTDTQYF.

Regarding this clonotype: Germline and junction disagree at one end, which may indicate a read error. The V call is TRBV28, the J call TRBJ2-1, with 7 nucleotides matching TRBD2. The CDR3 is made up of 14 amino acids. The germline V gene encodes CDR1 MDHEN and CDR2 SYDVKM. The CDR3 loop reads CASRGSGAYNEQFF. In DNA, the CDR3 is TGTGCCAGCCGGGGGAGCGGGGCCTACAACGAGCAGTTCTTC.

This clonotype was counted once. The rearrangement joins TRBV5-4 to TRBJ1-1; TRBD1 matches 11 bases. The trim removed 4 bases at V and 6 bases at J, leaving 8 bases unmatched. The CDR3 sequence is 15 residues long. Germline values: CDR1 SGHNT, CDR2 YYREEE (reference sequence). The CDR3 sequence: CASSGSGTGGPEAFF. Written as DNA, the CDR3 is TGTGCCAGCAGCGGTTCCGGGACAGGGGGGCCTGAAGCTTTCTTT.

This clonotype is classed as medium-sized. The rearrangement links TRBV12-3 or TRBV12-4 to TRBJ1-1, with D hard to call. The CDR3 spans 13 residues. V dropped 5 bases and J dropped 1 base, with 8 bases sitting between them. The CDR3 is CASSMAANTEAFF. DNA for the CDR3: TGTGCCAGCAGTATGGCCGCGAACACTGAAGCTTTCTTT.

This clonotype is termed medium-sized. This chain uses TRBV3-1 with TRBJ2-1; 7 positions agree with TRBD2. The V segment lost 2 bases and the J segment 8 bases; nucleotides outside the gene matches: 6. This CDR3 is built from 14 residues. Germline V CDR1 and CDR2: LGHDT, YNNKEL (reference sequence). CDR3 bases: TGTGCCAGCAGCCAATCACGGGGGGTCCATGAGCAGTTCTTC. Its translation: CASSQSRGVHEQFF.

This clonotype is labeled as large. J is TRBJ2-1 and V is TRBV10-3; TRBD2 matches at 8 bases. Germline V CDR1 and CDR2: ENHRY, SYGVKD. The V gene end was trimmed by 5 bases and the J gene end by 4 bases; junction bases not matched to a gene: 7. There are 15 residues in the CDR3. The CDR3 DNA reads TGTGCCATCAGTTCGTCGGGGGGGAGGTACAATGAGCAGTTCTTC. This encodes CAISSSGGRYNEQFF.

Sample share makes this clonotype large (0.1 to 1%). This chain connects TRBV6-6 to TRBJ2-7; TRBD2 might be the D (7 bases). Deletions cut 0 bases from V and 4 bases from J, with 16 bases between. The CDR3 runs to 16 residues. CDR1 and CDR2 from the germline V gene are MNHNY and SVGAGI (reference sequence). The CDR3 DNA reads TGTGCCAGCAGTTACTCGGACAGCGGGACTAAATACGAGCAGTACTTC. The encoded protein is CASSYSDSGTKYEQYF.